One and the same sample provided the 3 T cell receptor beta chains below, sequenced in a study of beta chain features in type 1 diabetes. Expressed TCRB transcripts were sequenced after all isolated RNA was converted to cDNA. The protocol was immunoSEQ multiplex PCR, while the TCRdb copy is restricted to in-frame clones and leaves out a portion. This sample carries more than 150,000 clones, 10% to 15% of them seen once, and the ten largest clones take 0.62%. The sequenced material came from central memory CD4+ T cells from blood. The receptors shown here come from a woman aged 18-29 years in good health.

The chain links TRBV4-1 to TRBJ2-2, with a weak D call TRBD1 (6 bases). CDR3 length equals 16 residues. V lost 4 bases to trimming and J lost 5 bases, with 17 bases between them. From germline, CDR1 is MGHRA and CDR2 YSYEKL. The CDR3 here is CASSPLGTGLTGELFF. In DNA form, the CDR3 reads TGCGCCAGCAGCCCTCTAGGAACAGGGCTAACCGGGGAGCTGTTTTTT.

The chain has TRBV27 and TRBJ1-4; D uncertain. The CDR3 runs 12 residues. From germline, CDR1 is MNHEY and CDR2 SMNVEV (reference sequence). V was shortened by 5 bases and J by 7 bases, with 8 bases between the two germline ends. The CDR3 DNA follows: TGTGCCAGCAGTCCCCACGGTGAAAAACTGTTTTTT. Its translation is CASSPHGEKLFF.

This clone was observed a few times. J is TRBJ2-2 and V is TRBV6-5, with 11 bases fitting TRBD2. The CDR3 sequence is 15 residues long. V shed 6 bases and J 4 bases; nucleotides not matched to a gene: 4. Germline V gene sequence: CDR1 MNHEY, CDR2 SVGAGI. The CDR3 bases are TGTGCCAGCAGACGACTAGCGGGACTCACCGGGGAGCTGTTTTTT. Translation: CASRRLAGLTGELFF.